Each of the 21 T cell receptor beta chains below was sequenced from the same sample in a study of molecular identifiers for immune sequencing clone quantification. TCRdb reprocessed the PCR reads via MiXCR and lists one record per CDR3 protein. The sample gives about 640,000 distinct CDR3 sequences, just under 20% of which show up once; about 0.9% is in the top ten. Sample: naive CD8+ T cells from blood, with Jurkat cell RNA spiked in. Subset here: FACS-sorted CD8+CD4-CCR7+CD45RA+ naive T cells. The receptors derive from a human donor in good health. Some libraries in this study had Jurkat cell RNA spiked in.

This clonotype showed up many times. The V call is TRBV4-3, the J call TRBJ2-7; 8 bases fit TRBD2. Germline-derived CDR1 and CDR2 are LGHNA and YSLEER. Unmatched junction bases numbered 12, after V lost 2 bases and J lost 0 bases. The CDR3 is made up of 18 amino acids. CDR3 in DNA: TGCGCCAGCAGCCAAACAGTGGCGGGGGGAGAAGTCTCCTACGAGCAGTACTTC. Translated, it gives CASSQTVAGGEVSYEQYF.

The CDR3 sequence is CASSCGTSGSSYNEQFF. The CDR3 DNA sequence: TGTGCCAGCAGTTGCGGGACTAGCGGAAGCTCCTACAATGAGCAGTTCTTC. The rearrangement uses TRBV6-5 and TRBJ2-1, with 11 bases lining up with TRBD2. This CDR3 is 17 amino acids long. Trimming took 4 bases from V and 0 from J; bases not matched to a gene: 5. The germline gives CDR1 MNHEY, CDR2 SVGAGI.

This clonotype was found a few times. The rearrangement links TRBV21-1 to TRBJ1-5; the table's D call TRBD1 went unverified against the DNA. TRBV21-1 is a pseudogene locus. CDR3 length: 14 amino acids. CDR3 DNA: TGTGCCAGCAGTGACAGGAGTAGCAATCAGCCCCAGCATTTT. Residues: CASSDRSSNQPQHF.

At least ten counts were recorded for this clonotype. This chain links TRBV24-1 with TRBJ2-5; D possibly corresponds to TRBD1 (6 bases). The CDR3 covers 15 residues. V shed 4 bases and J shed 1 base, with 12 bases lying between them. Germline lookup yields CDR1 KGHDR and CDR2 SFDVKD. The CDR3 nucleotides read TGTGCCACCAGTGACGCCTTGGACAGCCAAGAGACCCAGTACTTC. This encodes CATSDALDSQETQYF.

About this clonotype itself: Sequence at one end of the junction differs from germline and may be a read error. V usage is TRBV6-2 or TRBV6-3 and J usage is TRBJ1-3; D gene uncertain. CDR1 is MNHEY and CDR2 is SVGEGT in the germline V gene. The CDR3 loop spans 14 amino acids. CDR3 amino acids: CASSRGSSGNTTYF. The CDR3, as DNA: TGTGCCAGCAGTAGAGGAAGCTCTGGAAACACCACATATTTT.

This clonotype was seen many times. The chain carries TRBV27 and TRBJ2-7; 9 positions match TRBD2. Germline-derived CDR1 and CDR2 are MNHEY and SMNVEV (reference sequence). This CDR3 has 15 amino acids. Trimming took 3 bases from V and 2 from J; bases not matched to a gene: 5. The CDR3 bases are TGTGCCAGCAGTTTTTTGGCGGGAGGGGCCTACGAGCAGTACTTC. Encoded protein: CASSFLAGGAYEQYF.

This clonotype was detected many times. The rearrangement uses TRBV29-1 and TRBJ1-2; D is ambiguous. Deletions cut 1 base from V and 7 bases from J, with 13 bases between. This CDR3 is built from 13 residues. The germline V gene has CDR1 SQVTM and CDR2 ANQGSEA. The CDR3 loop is CSVEVMGIIGYTF. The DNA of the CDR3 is TGCAGCGTTGAAGTCATGGGAATAATTGGCTACACCTTC.

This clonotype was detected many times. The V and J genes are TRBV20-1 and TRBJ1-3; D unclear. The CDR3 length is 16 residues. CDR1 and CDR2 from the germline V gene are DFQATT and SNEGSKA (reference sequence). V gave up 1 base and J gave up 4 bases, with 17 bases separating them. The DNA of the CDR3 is TGCAGTGCTAGAGGGGCGGCGGACGAAGCAGGAAACACCATATATTTT. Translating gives CSARGAADEAGNTIYF.

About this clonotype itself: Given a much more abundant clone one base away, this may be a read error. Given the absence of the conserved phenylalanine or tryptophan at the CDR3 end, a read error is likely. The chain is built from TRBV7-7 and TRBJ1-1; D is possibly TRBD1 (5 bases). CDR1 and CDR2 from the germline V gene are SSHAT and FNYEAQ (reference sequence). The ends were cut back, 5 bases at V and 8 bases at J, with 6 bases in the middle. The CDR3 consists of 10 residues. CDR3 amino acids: CASSPGEAFS. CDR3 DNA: TGTGCCAGCAGCCCAGGGGAAGCTTTCTCT.

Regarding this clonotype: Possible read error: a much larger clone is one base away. CDR3 in DNA: TGTGCCAGCAGCTTAGTCGAAGCGCGGGTTGGGGATTCGAACACCGGGGAGCTGTTTTTT. It is translated as CASSLVEARVGDSNTGELFF. The J gene is TRBJ2-2, the V gene TRBV7-9; perhaps TRBD2 as D (5 bases). The CDR3 runs 20 residues. Germline CDR1 reads SEHNR; CDR2 reads FQNEAQ (reference sequence). V lost 1 base and J lost 0, with 21 bases in between. Using reference TRBV7-9 and TRBJ2-2 for the parts outside the CDR3, the full variable domain is DTGVSQNPRHKITKRGQNVTFRCDPISEHNRLYWYRQTLGQGPEFLTYFQNEAQLEKSRLLSDRFSAERPKGSFSTLEIQRTEQGDSAMYLCASSLVEARVGDSNTGELFFGEGSRLTVL.

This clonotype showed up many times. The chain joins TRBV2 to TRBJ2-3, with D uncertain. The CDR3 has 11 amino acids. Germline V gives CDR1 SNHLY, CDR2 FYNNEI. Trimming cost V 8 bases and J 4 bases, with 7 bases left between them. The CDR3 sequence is CASYSSDTQYF. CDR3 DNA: TGTGCCAGCTACAGTTCAGATACGCAGTATTTT.

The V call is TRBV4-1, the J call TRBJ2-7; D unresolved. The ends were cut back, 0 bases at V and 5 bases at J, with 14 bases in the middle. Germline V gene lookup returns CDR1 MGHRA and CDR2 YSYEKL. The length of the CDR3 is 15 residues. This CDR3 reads CASSQDRPTQHEQYF. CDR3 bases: TGCGCCAGCAGCCAAGATCGGCCCACACAGCACGAGCAGTACTTC.

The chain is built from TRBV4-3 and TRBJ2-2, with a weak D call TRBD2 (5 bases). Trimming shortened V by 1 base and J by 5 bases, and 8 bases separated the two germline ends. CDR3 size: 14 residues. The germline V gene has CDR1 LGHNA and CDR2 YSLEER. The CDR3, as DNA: TGCGCCAGCAGCCAAGGGACTTTTACCGGGGAGCTGTTTTTT. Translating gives CASSQGTFTGELFF.

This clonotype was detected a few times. This CDR3 reads CASSIAGMNTGELFF. CDR3 sequence (DNA): TGTGCCAGTAGTATAGCGGGGATGAACACCGGGGAGCTGTTTTTT. V is TRBV19 and J is TRBJ2-2; D may be TRBD2 (5 bases). V lost 1 base and J lost 1, with 7 bases in between. The CDR3 loop spans 15 amino acids. Germline CDR1 reads LNHDA; CDR2 reads SQIVND (reference sequence).

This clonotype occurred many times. CDR3 protein: CASSPSSGTVYSPLHF. CDR3 DNA: TGTGCCAGCAGTCCAAGTTCCGGGACAGTATATTCACCCCTCCACTTT. The chain employs TRBV2 and TRBJ1-6, with TRBD1 matching over 7 bases. J gave up 8 bases and V 5 bases, and 12 bases lay outside the gene matches. Germline CDR1 SNHLY, CDR2 FYNNEI. The CDR3 is made up of 16 amino acids.

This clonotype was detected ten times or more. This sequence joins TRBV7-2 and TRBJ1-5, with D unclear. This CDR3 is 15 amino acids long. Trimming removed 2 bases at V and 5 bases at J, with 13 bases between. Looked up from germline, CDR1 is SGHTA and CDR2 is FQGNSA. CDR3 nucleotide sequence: TGTGCCAGCAGCTTATCAGGCAGTCCTGATCAGCCCCAGCATTTT. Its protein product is CASSLSGSPDQPQHF.

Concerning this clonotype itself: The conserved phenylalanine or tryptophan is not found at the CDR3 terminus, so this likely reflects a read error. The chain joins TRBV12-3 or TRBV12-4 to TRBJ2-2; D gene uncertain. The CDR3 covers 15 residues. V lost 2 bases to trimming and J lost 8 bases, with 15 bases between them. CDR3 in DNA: TGTGCCAGCAGTTTATCAGCCCCACTTTTTGGGGAGCTGTTTGTT. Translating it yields CASSLSAPLFGELFV.

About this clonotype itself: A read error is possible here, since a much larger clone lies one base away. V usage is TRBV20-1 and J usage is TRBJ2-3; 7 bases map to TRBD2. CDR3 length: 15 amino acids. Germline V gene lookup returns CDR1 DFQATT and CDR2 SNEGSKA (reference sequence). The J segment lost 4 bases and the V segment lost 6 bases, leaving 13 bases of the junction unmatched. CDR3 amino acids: CSAITGGSGADTQYF. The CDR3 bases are TGCAGTGCAATAACTGGCGGGAGCGGGGCAGATACGCAGTATTTT.

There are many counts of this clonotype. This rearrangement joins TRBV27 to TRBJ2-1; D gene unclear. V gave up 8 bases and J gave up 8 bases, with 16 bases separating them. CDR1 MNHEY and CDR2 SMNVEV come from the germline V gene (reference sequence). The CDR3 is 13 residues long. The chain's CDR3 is CASGPMRPYEQFF. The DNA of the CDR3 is TGTGCCAGCGGACCAATGCGGCCTTATGAGCAGTTCTTC.

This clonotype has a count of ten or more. CDR3 bases: TGTGCCAGCAGTGAAGATCTCGTCCAGGGGACTGGAAACACCATATATTTT. Its translation is CASSEDLVQGTGNTIYF. The chain couples TRBV6-1 to TRBJ1-3; possibly TRBD1 for D (6 bases). Trimming took 1 base from V and 2 from J, leaving 15 bases between them. CDR1 and CDR2 from the germline V gene are MNHNS and SASEGT. This CDR3 comprises 17 residues.

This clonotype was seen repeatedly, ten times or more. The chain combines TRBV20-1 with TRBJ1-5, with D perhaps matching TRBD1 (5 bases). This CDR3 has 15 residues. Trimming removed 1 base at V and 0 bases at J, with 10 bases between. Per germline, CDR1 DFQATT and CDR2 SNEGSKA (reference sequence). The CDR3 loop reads CSARAGGTSNQPQHF. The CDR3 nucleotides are TGCAGTGCTAGAGCGGGGGGGACTAGCAATCAGCCCCAGCATTTT.